What follows is one T cell receptor (beta chain) and its context. The data were obtained in a study of blood T cells in healthy people across ages. The CDR3 has 15 amino acids. The germline V gene encodes CDR1 MDHEN and CDR2 SYDVKM. V lost 6 bases, J lost 2 bases, and 17 bases lay in between. Sample-barcoded 5' priming and a J-beta primer mix drove a second PCR of about 6 to 12 cycles. TCRdb fed the 5' RACE reads into MiXCR, producing one record per CDR3 protein. The sample includes about 1,000,000 distinct CDR3 sequences, around 45% of them seen just once. The chain combines TRBV28 with TRBJ2-7; perhaps TRBD1 as D (6 bases). The sequenced sample was blood. The clonotype originates from a woman between 55 and 75 years old in good health. CDR3 DNA: TGTGCCAGCAGCCGTCCCGGGACATTGACCTACGAGCAGTACTTC. Amino acids: CASSRPGTLTYEQYF.